These T cell receptor beta chains were read from a single sample in a study of blood T cell repertoires in COVID-19. Repertoires were generated with immunoSEQ multiplex PCR, while TCRdb's copy carries only in-frame clones and drops some. The sample lists approximately 49,000 clones; roughly 88% were seen once. Sequencing was carried out using peripheral blood. The source is a man between 50 and 59 years old with active COVID-19. CDR3s include the opening cysteine and the closing phenylalanine or tryptophan.

v_gene,j_gene,CDR3aa
TRBV7-6,TRBJ2-7,CASSLAGSEGYEQYF
TRBV9,TRBJ1-3,CASSVWGQASGNTIYF
TRBV21-1,TRBJ1-4,CASSNGVYTGGEKLFF
TRBV7-9,TRBJ2-5,CASSFFGASGGQETQYF
TRBV19,TRBJ2-3,CASSMGLAGTDTQYF
TRBV6-2/TRBV6-3,TRBJ2-6,CASSYSPRTVSGANVLTF
TRBV27,TRBJ1-1,CASSTVTGVTNTEAFF
TRBV5-4,TRBJ2-2,CASSGLAGAPNTGELFF
TRBV23-1,TRBJ1-6,CASRPDTKGFHNSPLHF
TRBV7-8,TRBJ1-2,CASSLGGNGGYTF
TRBV6-5,TRBJ2-5,CATAQGIQETQYF
TRBV11-2,TRBJ1-6,CASSRGTASNSPLHF
TRBV10-1,TRBJ1-5,CASTESADGAHNQPQHF
TRBV6-2/TRBV6-3,TRBJ2-3,CASSQEKGLAGSADTQYF
TRBV5-6,TRBJ1-4,CASSLDDRDAGEKLFF
TRBV28,TRBJ1-5,CASSLKNRANSNQPQHF
TRBV27,TRBJ1-2,CASSLASPGLYPYGYTF
TRBV9,TRBJ1-3,CASSVGSQGGNTIYF
TRBV5-1,TRBJ2-3,CASSLLGRQTDTQYF
TRBV6-5,TRBJ2-1,CATRGLGGNEQFF
TRBV6-2/TRBV6-3,TRBJ2-3,CASSYSTTSGGPSTDTQYF
TRBV19,TRBJ2-1,CATQRERTYNEQFF
TRBV19,TRBJ1-1,CASSPGQGLFSVVNTEAFF
TRBV29-1,TRBJ2-5,CSGGLGTGRETQYF
TRBV9,TRBJ1-2,CASSIRTGDLYTF
TRBV9,TRBJ1-2,CASSVGGTNYGYTF
TRBV19,TRBJ1-5,CASSIAGQPQHF
TRBV5-4,TRBJ2-7,CASSLWGLNSYEQYF
TRBV12-3/TRBV12-4,TRBJ2-5,CASSWSEETQYF
TRBV6-5,TRBJ1-3,CASRRGGSGNTIYF
TRBV28,TRBJ1-5,CASSSAGTGYQPQHF
TRBV12-5,TRBJ2-2,CASGLSTQLNTGELFF